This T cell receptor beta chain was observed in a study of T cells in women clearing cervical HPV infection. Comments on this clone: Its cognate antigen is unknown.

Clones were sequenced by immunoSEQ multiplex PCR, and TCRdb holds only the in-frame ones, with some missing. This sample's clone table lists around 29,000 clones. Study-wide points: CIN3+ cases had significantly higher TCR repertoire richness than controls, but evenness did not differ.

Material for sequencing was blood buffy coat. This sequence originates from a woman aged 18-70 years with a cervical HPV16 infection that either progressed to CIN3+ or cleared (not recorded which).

The CDR3 DNA, read in part, is TGTGCCAGCAGTTTGTCTAGCGGGGGGGCCGATGAC. Translation: CASSLSSGGADD. The entire CDR3 is CASSLSSGGADDYTF. The rearrangement uses TRBV6-2 or TRBV6-3 and TRBJ1-2; a weak D match, TRBD1 (6 bases). The sequence runs out 3 residues before the end of the CDR3; the remainder is reconstructed from the germline J gene. The CDR3 runs to 15 residues. CDR1 and CDR2 (germline): MNHEY, SVGEGT.